What follows is one TCR beta chain and its context. This sample stems from a study of blood T cell repertoires in COVID-19. The germline gives CDR1 GTSNPN, CDR2 SVGIG (reference sequence). This CDR3 comprises 14 residues. Trimming took 0 bases from V and 1 from J, leaving 7 bases between them. TCRdb's copy holds only in-frame clones and misses some; the assay was immunoSEQ multiplex PCR. The table lists 100,000 or so clones, approximately 89% of them singletons. The sequenced sample consisted of peripheral blood. The clonotype was recovered from a woman younger than 45 with acute or convalescent COVID-19. The rearrangement uses TRBV30 and TRBJ2-4, with D possibly TRBD2 on 6 matching bases. The CDR3 region has the DNA TGTGCCTGGAGTGTAGGGAGGGCCAAAAACATTCAGTACTTC. Its translation: CAWSVGRAKNIQYF.